This TCR beta chain came from a study of blood T cell repertoires in COVID-19. Produced via immunoSEQ multiplex PCR; TCRdb's table is partial and in-frame only. The repertoire holds about 260,000 clones, with approximately 86% as singletons. Input material: peripheral blood. The TCR originated in an older woman with COVID-19, enrolled during active disease.

The CDR3 spells CATSDPGTSGRLYEQFF. The CDR3 coding sequence is TGTGCCACCAGTGACCCTGGGACTAGCGGGAGATTGTATGAGCAGTTCTTC. The chain combines TRBV24-1 with TRBJ2-1; 14 nucleotides line up with TRBD2. CDR3 length equals 17 residues. Germline lookup yields CDR1 KGHDR and CDR2 SFDVKD. V was pared by 4 bases and J by 8 bases, with 9 bases of the junction left unmatched.